This T cell receptor (beta chain) was retrieved from a study of cytomegalovirus exposure and HLA in healthy donors. V was pared by 3 bases and J by 2 bases, with 7 bases between. The CDR3 has 14 amino acids. Per germline, CDR1 KGHSH and CDR2 LQKENI. PCR used 60 Vbeta primers and 13 Jbeta primers. Assay used: immunoSEQ multiplex PCR; TCRdb lists only in-frame clones, some missing. The sample lists 90,000 to 120,000 clones, about 74% occurring once. This clonotype originated in a woman in her thirties or forties in good health and CMV-seropositive. V usage is TRBV18 and J usage is TRBJ1-4, with D unresolved. Sequencing input: PBMCs. The CDR3 region is CASSPRETNEKLFF. In DNA, the CDR3 is TGTGCCAGCTCACCGAGGGAGACTAATGAAAAACTGTTTTTT.